One and the same sample provided the 6 T cell receptor beta chains below, sequenced in a study of CD8 T cells in Susac syndrome. The RNA input was roughly 0.45 to 1 ug, and it was reverse transcribed with random hexamers. MiXCR was run by TCRdb on the immunoSEQ multiplex PCR reads, yielding one entry per CDR3 protein. The profile shows about 190,000 distinct CDR3 sequences, approximately 94% of them singletons. The source material was CD4+ T cells from PBMCs. These receptors originate from a human donor with Susac syndrome.

The chain couples TRBV30 to TRBJ2-2; D ambiguous. Per the germline V gene, CDR1 is GTSNPN and CDR2 is SVGIG (reference sequence). The CDR3 runs 14 residues. V was shortened by 0 bases and J by 6 bases, with 11 bases between the two germline ends. DNA for the CDR3: TGTGCCTGGAGTGTACCGGGTTCCCCCGGGGAGCTGTTTTTT. Translating it yields CAWSVPGSPGELFF.

The chain is built from TRBV7-2 and TRBJ2-7; the match to TRBD2 covers 7 bases. Germline V CDR1 and CDR2: SGHTA, FQGNSA. Unmatched junction bases numbered 7, after V lost 2 bases and J lost 3 bases. CDR3 length: 15 residues. The CDR3: CASSLSRRGNYEQYF. The CDR3, as DNA: TGTGCCAGCAGCTTATCGCGGCGGGGGAACTACGAGCAGTACTTC.

There are a few counts of this clonotype. The chain employs TRBV6-1 and TRBJ2-5, with 7 bases aligning to TRBD2. CDR1 is MNHNS, CDR2 SASEGT, per germline. The CDR3 spans 15 residues. V shed 4 bases, J shed 5 bases, and the junction held 10 bases outside the gene matches. The CDR3, as DNA: TGTGCCAGCAGTGCCGGGACTACACCACCGGAGACCCAGTACTTC. As protein: CASSAGTTPPETQYF.

This chain joins TRBV11-2 and TRBJ2-1, with a weak D call TRBD2 (6 bases). V was pared by 1 base and J by 5 bases, with 12 bases between. The germline V gene encodes CDR1 SGHAT and CDR2 FQNNGV. CDR3 length equals 15 residues. The CDR3 sequence is CASSLVPGLNNEQFF. CDR3 DNA: TGTGCCAGCAGCTTAGTTCCGGGACTCAACAATGAGCAGTTCTTC.

The chain's CDR3 is CASSYLASGTDTQYF. CDR3 nucleotides: TGTGCCAGCAGTTACTTGGCTAGCGGCACAGATACGCAGTATTTT. V gene TRBV6-2 or TRBV6-3 combines with J gene TRBJ2-3; D may be TRBD2 (6 bases). Trimming stripped 1 base from V and 1 base from J, with 9 bases between. The CDR3 runs to 15 residues. CDR1 is MNHEY, CDR2 SVGEGT, per germline.

The chain couples TRBV18 to TRBJ2-7; D tentatively reads TRBD1 or TRBD2 (5 bases each). The CDR3 runs 13 residues. V was clipped by 8 bases and J by 2 bases, with 13 bases between them. Looked up from germline, CDR1 is KGHSH and CDR2 is LQKENI. In DNA, the CDR3 is TGTGCCAGCGGGGGTGCGCCGACCTACGAGCAGTACTTC. Its translation is CASGGAPTYEQYF.